These T cell receptor beta chains were read from a single sample in a study of shared clonotypes between healthy human individuals. Measured with immunoSEQ multiplex PCR; TCRdb has only the in-frame clones, and not every one. The sample lists approximately 1.4 million clones, around 98% occurring once. Specimen: naive CD4+ T cells sorted from blood. Every receptor here comes from a man aged 25 to 40 in good health. The CDR3 runs from the conserved cysteine through the conserved F or W. The D gene is left open where the match is weak. Size tells how often a clone was seen (once, few, many) or the class of an expanded clone, and some rows leave it out.

v_gene	d_gene	abundance	j_gene	CDR3aa	CDR3nt
TRBV5-1	TRBD1	.	TRBJ1-5	CASSLGPRQGDNQPQHF	TGCGCCAGCAGCTTGGGACCAAGACAGGGTGACAATCAGCCCCAGCATTTT
TRBV4-1	.	.	TRBJ2-4	CASSQAERRRNIQYF	TGCGCCAGCAGCCAAGCCGAGAGGAGGAGGAACATTCAGTACTTC
TRBV5-4	.	once	TRBJ2-7	CASSSGQIYEQYF	TGTGCCAGCAGCAGTGGACAGATCTACGAGCAGTACTTC
TRBV30	.	.	TRBJ1-5	CASGQHNQPQHF	TGTGCCTCCGGACAGCACAATCAGCCCCAGCATTTT
TRBV9	.	.	TRBJ1-5	CASSVGGGNQPQHF	TGTGCCAGCAGCGTGGGCGGGGGCAATCAGCCCCAGCATTTT
TRBV18	.	once	TRBJ2-7	CASSQEARSYEQYF	TGTGCCAGCTCACAGGAGGCCCGGTCCTACGAGCAGTACTTC
TRBV7-2	.	.	TRBJ2-1	CASSSIGRRSYNEQFF	TGTGCCAGCAGCTCGATCGGGAGAAGGTCCTACAATGAGCAGTTCTTC
TRBV6-5	TRBD1	.	TRBJ2-7	CAAGTGMGEQYF	TGTGCCGCTGGGACAGGGATGGGCGAGCAGTACTTC
TRBV7-9	.	.	TRBJ2-1	CASSSGAYYNEQFF	TGTGCCAGCAGCTCGGGAGCTTACTACAATGAGCAGTTCTTC
TRBV10-1	.	.	TRBJ2-1	CASSDGHSSYNEQFF	TGCGCCAGCAGTGACGGACACAGCTCCTACAATGAGCAGTTCTTC
TRBV27	.	.	TRBJ2-7	CASSPYNYEFFYEQYF	TGTGCCAGCAGTCCTTACAATTACGAATTCTTCTACGAGCAGTACTTC
TRBV7-2	TRBD1	.	TRBJ2-7	CASSMDRGGEQYF	TGTGCCAGCAGCATGGACAGGGGCGGCGAGCAGTACTTC
TRBV6-1	.	.	TRBJ1-2	CASSALNGYTF	TGTGCCAGCAGTGCCCTTAACGGCTACACCTTC
TRBV7-2	TRBD1	.	TRBJ1-5	CASSFSGTGSNQPQHF	TGTGCCAGCAGTTTTAGTGGGACAGGCAGTAATCAGCCCCAGCATTTT
TRBV7-9	TRBD2	.	TRBJ2-5	CASSSNYGASGVQETQYF	TGTGCCAGCAGCTCGAACTATGGGGCTAGCGGAGTACAAGAGACCCAGTACTTC
TRBV5-4	TRBD1	.	TRBJ2-3	CASRSGQDLADTQYF	TGTGCCAGCAGATCGGGACAGGACCTCGCAGATACGCAGTATTTT
TRBV5-5	.	.	TRBJ1-2	CASGHPTGGRGPLNYGYTF	TGTGCCAGCGGACACCCGACCGGGGGCAGGGGTCCCCTTAACTATGGCTACACCTTC
TRBV28	.	.	TRBJ2-7	CASRVTGRTGHEQYF	TGTGCCAGCAGAGTAACAGGGCGTACGGGACACGAGCAGTACTTC
TRBV5-1	.	.	TRBJ2-4	CASSLWGPGGQKNIQYF	TGCGCCAGCAGCTTGTGGGGACCCGGCGGACAGAAAAACATTCAGTACTTC
TRBV5-4	.	.	TRBJ2-2	CASSLAGDHGELFF	TGTGCCAGCAGCTTGGCAGGGGATCACGGGGAGCTGTTTTTT
TRBV6-5	.	.	TRBJ1-2	CASKDPLNYGYTF	TGTGCCAGCAAGGACCCTCTTAACTATGGCTACACCTTC
TRBV9	.	.	TRBJ2-1	CASSPRGQAYNEQFF	TGTGCCAGCAGCCCACGAGGGCAGGCTTACAATGAGCAGTTCTTC
TRBV15	.	.	TRBJ2-7	CATSSRAFYEQYF	TGTGCCACCAGCAGCCGAGCGTTCTACGAGCAGTACTTC
TRBV5-4	.	.	TRBJ1-2	CASSFISQDNGYTF	TGTGCCAGCAGCTTTATTTCCCAGGACAATGGCTACACCTTC
TRBV6-5	.	.	TRBJ2-1	CASSQRLVTNEQFF	TGTGCCAGCAGCCAGAGACTAGTTACAAATGAGCAGTTCTTC
TRBV11-2	.	.	TRBJ2-5	CASSPDRETQYF	TGTGCCAGCAGCCCCGACAGGGAGACCCAGTACTTC
TRBV11-3	.	.	TRBJ2-5	CASSLRGEETQYF	TGTGCCAGCAGCTTACGAGGGGAGGAGACCCAGTACTTC
TRBV11-2	.	.	TRBJ2-5	CASSLQGEVGETQYF	TGTGCCAGCAGCTTGCAGGGGGAGGTAGGAGAGACCCAGTACTTC
TRBV2	TRBD2	.	TRBJ2-5	CASIGLAGGRPQETQYF	TGTGCCAGCATTGGACTAGCGGGAGGCCGGCCCCAAGAGACCCAGTACTTC
TRBV5-8	.	.	TRBJ2-5	CASSGWETQYF	TGTGCCAGCAGTGGGTGGGAGACCCAGTACTTC
TRBV19	.	.	TRBJ2-5	CASSIAHRVRQTQYF	TGTGCCAGTAGTATAGCCCACAGGGTCCGACAGACCCAGTACTTC
TRBV6-6	TRBD1	.	TRBJ1-5	CASSYHGTDNQPQHF	TGTGCCAGCAGTTACCATGGGACAGATAATCAGCCCCAGCATTTT
TRBV29-1	TRBD1	.	TRBJ2-7	CSVGQGKYEQYF	TGCAGCGTCGGACAGGGTAAATACGAGCAGTACTTC
TRBV6-1	.	.	TRBJ2-3	CASFSGFLGTQYF	TGTGCCAGCTTCTCGGGCTTTTTAGGTACGCAGTATTTT
TRBV13	.	.	TRBJ2-7	CASSLVGQREWGEQYF	TGTGCCAGCAGCTTAGTAGGGCAGAGGGAGTGGGGCGAGCAGTACTTC
TRBV4-1	.	once	TRBJ2-7	CASSPKGSPYEQYF	TGCGCCAGCAGCCCGAAGGGGTCCCCCTACGAGCAGTACTTC
TRBV27	.	.	TRBJ1-5	CASSLGYGGDQPQHF	TGTGCCAGCAGTTTAGGGTACGGTGGCGATCAGCCCCAGCATTTT
TRBV11-2	TRBD1	.	TRBJ2-1	CASSGRDRGYNEQFF	TGTGCCAGCAGCGGTAGGGACAGGGGCTACAATGAGCAGTTCTTC
TRBV27	TRBD1	once	TRBJ1-1	CASSPGTGRATEAFF	TGTGCCAGCAGTCCTGGGACAGGGAGGGCAACTGAAGCTTTCTTT
TRBV6-5	TRBD2	.	TRBJ2-1	CASSYSPTSGRNEQFF	TGTGCCAGCAGTTACTCCCCGACTAGCGGGAGAAATGAGCAGTTCTTC
TRBV4-2	TRBD2	.	TRBJ2-7	CASSPTEGGRVEQYF	TGTGCCAGCAGCCCCACCGAAGGCGGGAGAGTTGAGCAGTACTTC
TRBV30	TRBD1	.	TRBJ2-7	CAWSSGTGAYEQYF	TGTGCCTGGAGTTCGGGGACAGGGGCCTACGAGCAGTACTTC
TRBV10-3	TRBD1	.	TRBJ2-3	CAIRGQGGGLDTQYF	TGTGCCATCAGAGGACAGGGAGGTGGGTTGGATACGCAGTATTTT
TRBV18	TRBD1	.	TRBJ1-5	CASSQTGDSNQPQHF	TGTGCCAGCTCACAAACAGGGGATAGCAATCAGCCCCAGCATTTT
TRBV6-5	.	.	TRBJ2-7	CASSKTGTGEQYF	TGTGCCAGCAGCAAGACCGGGACGGGGGAGCAGTACTTC